Included here is one T cell receptor (beta chain) sequence, with context. Germline CDR1 and CDR2: WNHNN and SYGVQD (reference sequence). J lost 6 bases, V lost 4 bases, and 3 bases had no gene match. The CDR3 extends over 13 amino acids. This record belongs to a study of shared clonotypes between healthy human individuals. Clones were read by immunoSEQ multiplex PCR, and TCRdb kept only the in-frame ones, dropping some. The sample gives approximately 500,000 clones, 90% to 96% of which show up once; about 0.057% is in the top ten. The sample was naive CD4+ T cells sorted from blood. The subset is: CD45RA+ positively selected. V usage is TRBV10-1 and J usage is TRBJ1-2, with 9 bases that match TRBD1. This clonotype originated in a woman in her thirties in good health. CDR3 sequence reads: CASSAGTGNGYTF. The CDR3 nucleotides read TGCGCCAGCAGTGCCGGGACAGGGAATGGCTACACCTTC.